This TCR beta chain was recorded in a study of cytomegalovirus exposure and HLA in healthy donors. Study context: One earlier analysis, a look at about 179 million T cells, found about 100 million unique TCR beta sequences.

The table lists this clone with a few counts. Its matching antigen is unknown. Donors were ostensibly healthy at sampling, although undocumented immune exposures were probable. In the PCR, 60 Vbeta and 13 Jbeta primers were used. Profiled with immunoSEQ multiplex PCR; TCRdb holds only in-frame clones, not every one. The data show around 180,000 clones, 79% seen once. Study-level points and caveats: In a later analysis, several top co-occurrence clusters appeared linked to parvovirus B19, influenza, CMV and Epstein-Barr virus.

Sequenced: PBMCs. The TCR comes from a woman aged 40 to 50 in good health and CMV-seronegative.

The CDR3 here is CASSQASASTDTQYF. CDR3 DNA sequence: TGCGCCAGCAGCCAAGCCAGCGCGAGCACAGATACGCAGTATTTT. The rearrangement joins TRBV4-3 to TRBJ2-3; D is uncertain. With 1 base removed from V and 0 bases from J, the gap between germline ends came to 8 bases. There are 15 residues in the CDR3. Germline V CDR1 and CDR2: LGHNA, YSLEER.